Below are 14 T cell receptor beta chains sequenced from a single sample in a study of cytomegalovirus exposure and HLA in healthy donors. PCR used 60 Vbeta primers and 13 Jbeta primers. Assay: immunoSEQ multiplex PCR; the TCRdb copy retains only in-frame clones and omits some. The sample records some 110,000 clones, approximately 12% being singletons. The sequenced sample was PBMCs. The source of these receptors is a man aged 40-49 years in good health and CMV-seropositive.

The V gene is TRBV19, the J gene TRBJ1-1; D remains unclear. CDR1 is LNHDA, CDR2 SQIVND, per germline (reference sequence). The CDR3 extends over 10 amino acids. Trimming removed 6 bases at V and 4 bases at J, with 3 bases between. The DNA of the CDR3 is TGTGCCAGTAGGAGCACTGAAGCTTTCTTT. Translation: CASRSTEAFF.

The chain has TRBV7-9 and TRBJ2-2; TRBD2 agrees at 11 bases. After removal of 5 bases from V and 6 bases from J, the junction contained 8 bases not matched to a gene. This CDR3 spans 16 amino acids. CDR1 SEHNR and CDR2 FQNEAQ come from the germline V gene (reference sequence). The CDR3 spells CASSPRTSGWAGELFF. The CDR3 bases are TGTGCCAGCAGCCCGCGGACTAGCGGGTGGGCCGGGGAGCTGTTTTTT.

This clone was counted only a few times. Its ends do not fully match the called genes, so a read error is possible. The V and J genes are TRBV5-1 and TRBJ2-2; 9 bases are a match to TRBD1. The germline gives CDR1 SGHRS, CDR2 YFSETQ. The CDR3 contains 15 residues. DNA for the CDR3: TGCGCCAGCAGCTCCGGGACAGGGAACCCCGGGGAGCTGTTTTTT. Its translation is CASSSGTGNPGELFF.

A few counts support this clone. This chain connects TRBV4-1 to TRBJ1-1; tentative D call: TRBD1 (6 bases). This CDR3 has 17 residues. Looked up from germline, CDR1 is MGHRA and CDR2 is YSYEKL. V was trimmed by 3 bases and J by 0 bases, leaving 17 bases between them. CDR3 nucleotide sequence: TGCGCCAGCAGCCACCTCGGAAGGGGGTATCTGAACACTGAAGCTTTCTTT. Protein sequence: CASSHLGRGYLNTEAFF.

This clone was picked up a small number of times. The V gene is TRBV27, the J gene TRBJ2-7; 12 bases are shared with TRBD1. The germline gives CDR1 MNHEY, CDR2 SMNVEV (reference sequence). With 6 bases clipped from V and 0 bases from J, the junction kept 12 bases outside the gene matches. The CDR3 has 18 residues. The DNA for the CDR3 is TGTGCCAGCAGACCCTCGGGACAGGGGGCCCCAGGCTCCTACGAGCAGTACTTC. Protein product: CASRPSGQGAPGSYEQYF.

The V and J genes are TRBV5-1 and TRBJ2-4, with 9 bases that match TRBD1. In germline, CDR1 is SGHRS, CDR2 YFSETQ. Germline trimming cut 3 bases from V and 8 bases from J; bases unmatched to any gene: 6. This CDR3 is 14 amino acids long. CDR3 protein: CASSWGTGYDIQYF. The CDR3 coding sequence is TGCGCCAGCAGCTGGGGGACAGGGTACGACATTCAGTACTTC.

The V gene is TRBV29-1, the J gene TRBJ1-2; D is ambiguous. V lost 6 bases to trimming and J lost 4 bases, with 9 bases between them. This CDR3 comprises 11 residues. Germline CDR1 and CDR2: SQVTM and ANQGSEA. The CDR3 region is CSVPGFYGYTF. The CDR3 DNA reads TGCAGCGTACCGGGGTTCTATGGCTACACCTTC.

J is TRBJ2-7 and V is TRBV29-1; no reliable D call. The ends were cut back, 1 base at V and 6 bases at J, with 7 bases in the middle. This CDR3 is 11 amino acids long. Looked up from germline, CDR1 is SQVTM and CDR2 is ANQGSEA. This chain's CDR3 is CSVEGQSEQYF. The CDR3 nucleotides read TGCAGCGTTGAAGGTCAGTCCGAGCAGTACTTC.

This clone was detected only a few times. The J gene is TRBJ1-1, the V gene TRBV28, with 8 bases lining up with TRBD1. The germline V gene encodes CDR1 MDHEN and CDR2 SYDVKM. This CDR3 contains 12 residues. V shed 6 bases, J shed 9 bases, and the junction held 6 bases outside the gene matches. CDR3 sequence reads: CASRHGQGQAFF. CDR3 in DNA: TGTGCCAGCAGACACGGACAGGGACAAGCTTTCTTT.

This clone was observed a handful of times. The rearrangement uses TRBV11-2 and TRBJ1-1; D gene uncertain. The CDR3 spans 11 residues. In germline, CDR1 is SGHAT, CDR2 FQNNGV. V was shortened by 5 bases and J by 8 bases, with 9 bases between the two germline ends. CDR3 amino acids: CASSLRAEAFF. CDR3 DNA sequence: TGTGCCAGCAGCCTGAGGGCCGAAGCTTTCTTT.

This clone was seen more than once but under ten times. The chain carries TRBV9 and TRBJ2-5, with a tentative D call TRBD1 (6 bases). Germline lookup yields CDR1 SGDLS and CDR2 YYNGEE. The CDR3 is made up of 14 amino acids. Trimming removed 4 bases at V and 4 bases at J, with 14 bases between. The CDR3 DNA is TGTGCCAGCAGCCCCGGACAGATTGGAGAGACCCAGTACTTC. This gives the protein CASSPGQIGETQYF.

This clone turned up a few times. The rearrangement uses TRBV5-6 and TRBJ1-2; TRBD1 agrees at 9 bases. Germline values: CDR1 SGHDT, CDR2 YYEEEE. This CDR3 comprises 17 residues. V was clipped by 3 bases and J by 0 bases; unmatched bases: 9. The CDR3 reads CASSSWGGQGANYGYTF. The CDR3 DNA follows: TGTGCCAGCAGCTCTTGGGGGGGACAGGGAGCTAACTATGGCTACACCTTC.

This sequence joins TRBV4-3 and TRBJ2-6; 7 positions match TRBD1. The CDR3 is 19 residues long. Unmatched junction bases numbered 9, after V lost 0 bases and J lost 1 base. From germline, CDR1 is LGHNA and CDR2 YSLEER. The CDR3 sequence is CASSQDLVGGASGANVLTF. The CDR3 coding sequence is TGCGCCAGCAGCCAAGATCTGGTAGGGGGCGCTTCTGGGGCCAACGTCCTGACTTTC.

The V call is TRBV9, the J call TRBJ2-3; no firm D call. V was clipped by 0 bases and J by 2 bases, with 7 bases between them. CDR1 and CDR2 from the germline V gene are SGDLS and YYNGEE. The CDR3 is made up of 14 amino acids. The CDR3 here is CASSVGRHTDTQYF. The CDR3 nucleotides are TGTGCCAGCAGCGTAGGAAGACACACAGATACGCAGTATTTT.